These 16 T cell receptor beta chains were sequenced from one sample in a study of cytomegalovirus exposure and HLA in healthy donors (dated by TCRdb to 2015 to 2018). The library was obtained by the immunoSEQ multiplex PCR assay. The multiplex PCR relied on a mix of 60 forward primers for TCR Vbeta segments and 13 reverse primers for TCR Jbeta segments. TCRdb mirrors the immuneACCESS table, restricted to in-frame sequences. Some clones are absent from its copies; in checked studies, under half trace to an unresolved V gene, and the reason for the others is unknown. The sample table records 100,000 to 150,000 clones; about 70% of these occur just once. Around 4.5% of the sample comes from the top ten. Sample: PBMCs. The receptors were gathered from a woman aged 40 to 50 in good health and CMV-seronegative.

The chain carries TRBV5-1 and TRBJ1-2; D not resolved. V shed 0 bases and J shed 1 base, with 16 bases lying between them. Germline-derived CDR1 and CDR2 are SGHRS and YFSETQ. This CDR3 contains 17 residues. The CDR3 DNA reads TGCGCCAGCAGCTTGGGATTGCGGGGTTCGTATAACTATGGCTACACCTTC. Its translation is CASSLGLRGSYNYGYTF.

This clone was seen once. V usage is TRBV7-9 and J usage is TRBJ2-2; 7 nucleotides agree with TRBD2. Trimming removed 5 bases from V and 6 bases from J; junction bases left unmatched: 12. CDR3 length: 16 amino acids. From germline, CDR1 is SEHNR and CDR2 FQNEAQ (reference sequence). The CDR3 sequence: CASSPPDKRGAGELFF. The CDR3 DNA reads as TGTGCCAGCAGCCCACCGGACAAGCGGGGCGCCGGGGAGCTGTTTTTT.

This clone was counted between two and nine times. V usage is TRBV9 and J usage is TRBJ2-3; a weak D match, TRBD1 (6 bases). Trimming stripped 3 bases from V and 4 bases from J, with 15 bases between. The CDR3 runs to 15 residues. The germline V gene encodes CDR1 SGDLS and CDR2 YYNGEE. This chain's CDR3 is CASSAEQGRADTQYF. The CDR3 DNA follows: TGTGCCAGCAGCGCGGAACAGGGAAGGGCAGATACGCAGTATTTT.

The rearrangement links TRBV27 to TRBJ2-3, with D tentatively TRBD1 (6 bases). This CDR3 is built from 15 residues. The germline V and J ends were trimmed by 7 bases and 2 bases, with 16 bases remaining between them. The V gene's germline CDR1 is MNHEY and CDR2 SMNVEV (reference sequence). CDR3 loop: CASNRVGQLTDTQYF. The CDR3 DNA follows: TGTGCCAGCAACCGGGTGGGACAACTCACAGATACGCAGTATTTT.

This chain uses TRBV5-1 with TRBJ1-2; D call uncertain. The CDR3 runs 16 residues. V was shortened by 0 bases and J by 3 bases, with 15 bases between the two germline ends. From germline, CDR1 is SGHRS and CDR2 YFSETQ. CDR3 DNA: TGCGCCAGCAGCTTGGACGGCAACTCGGCGGACTATGGCTACACCTTC. The encoded protein is CASSLDGNSADYGYTF. The variable domain in full, with the rest retrieved from reference TRBV5-1 and TRBJ1-2, is KAGVTQTPRYLIKTRGQQVTLSCSPISGHRSVSWYQQTPGQGLQFLFEYFSETQRNKGNFPGRFSGRQFSNSRSEMNVSTLELGDSALYLCASSLDGNSADYGYTFGSGTRLTVV.

This clone was seen a few times. The chain links TRBV10-3 to TRBJ2-7; 10 nucleotides line up with TRBD2. The junction had 8 bases not matched to a gene; V was cut back by 10 bases and J by 5 bases. This CDR3 is 13 amino acids long. In germline, CDR1 is ENHRY, CDR2 SYGVKD. CDR3 nucleotide sequence: TGTGCCACCAGCCCCCTAGCGGGAGACGAGCAGTACTTC. Translation: CATSPLAGDEQYF.

This chain links TRBV5-1 with TRBJ1-2, with a possible D match to TRBD1 (6 bases). The length of the CDR3 is 13 residues. The V end was cut by 4 bases, the J end by 6 bases, with 13 bases between. The V gene's germline CDR1 is SGHRS and CDR2 YFSETQ. The CDR3 DNA follows: TGCGCCAGCAGCCTACAGGGTTTCGATGGCTACACCTTC. It yields the protein CASSLQGFDGYTF.

The V call is TRBV11-3, the J call TRBJ2-7, with D possibly matching TRBD2 (6 bases). Germline loops: CDR1 SGHNT, CDR2 YENEEA. This CDR3 contains 12 residues. Trimming removed 5 bases from V and 3 bases from J, with 8 bases in between. This chain's CDR3 is CASSKGGYEQYF. The DNA of the CDR3 is TGTGCCAGCAGCAAGGGAGGCTACGAGCAGTACTTC.

The gene calls are TRBV30 and TRBJ2-6; TRBD1 is a possible D gene (7 bases). V gave up 3 bases and J gave up 0 bases, with 18 bases separating them. Germline values: CDR1 GTSNPN, CDR2 SVGIG (reference sequence). This CDR3 has 18 amino acids. The CDR3 reads CAWSGGQSPLSGANVLTF. CDR3 bases: TGTGCCTGGAGCGGGGGACAGAGTCCTCTCTCTGGGGCCAACGTCCTGACTTTC.

This clone was observed a few times. The CDR3 DNA is TGTGCCACCCGGGACAGGGTCCGAGAAAAACTGTTTTTT. This encodes CATRDRVREKLFF. This chain links TRBV5-3 with TRBJ1-4, with TRBD1 matching over 9 bases. TRBV5-3 is an open reading frame whose function is uncertain. The CDR3 is 13 residues long. Germline trimming cut 9 bases from V and 8 bases from J; bases unmatched to any gene: 8.

This sequence joins TRBV5-1 and TRBJ2-7; 8 nucleotides line up with TRBD1. The CDR3 consists of 13 residues. V gave up 1 base and J gave up 7 bases; unmatched junction bases: 4. CDR1 and CDR2 from the germline V gene are SGHRS and YFSETQ. This chain's CDR3 is CASSLRTGLEQYF. The CDR3 nucleotides are TGCGCCAGCAGCTTGAGGACAGGGTTGGAGCAGTACTTC.

This chain connects TRBV11-2 to TRBJ2-5, with 7 bases fitting TRBD1. V was pared by 1 base and J by 4 bases, with 12 bases of the junction left unmatched. CDR1 is SGHAT and CDR2 is FQNNGV in the germline V gene. The CDR3 has 17 amino acids. CDR3 sequence (DNA): TGTGCCAGCAGCTTAGGGGCCACGACAGGGCAGATAGAGACCCAGTACTTC. This encodes CASSLGATTGQIETQYF.

The chain is built from TRBV27 and TRBJ2-7; TRBD1 might be the D (6 bases). Germline lookup yields CDR1 MNHEY and CDR2 SMNVEV (reference sequence). V lost 5 bases, J lost 0 bases, and 8 bases lay in between. CDR3 length: 13 amino acids. This CDR3 is CASSRQDSYEQYF. The CDR3 DNA reads as TGTGCCAGCAGTCGACAGGACTCCTACGAGCAGTACTTC.

J is TRBJ1-5 and V is TRBV28; D unclear. The length of the CDR3 is 14 residues. CDR1 and CDR2 from the germline V gene are MDHEN and SYDVKM. Trimming pared 5 bases from V and 8 bases from J, leaving 16 bases between. CDR3 bases: TGTGCCAGCAGTCCCGCAGGAGGAGCTAAGCCCCAGCATTTT. Translated, it gives CASSPAGGAKPQHF. The variable domain in full, with the rest retrieved from reference TRBV28 and TRBJ1-5, is DVKVTQSSRYLVKRTGEKVFLECVQDMDHENMFWYRQDPGLGLRLIYFSYDVKMKEKGDIPEGYSVSREKKERFSLILESASTNQTSMYLCASSPAGGAKPQHFGDGTRLSIL.

J is TRBJ2-1 and V is TRBV6-1; 11 bases agree with TRBD2. J gave up 4 bases and V 6 bases, and 5 bases lay outside the gene matches. The CDR3 is 15 amino acids. Germline CDR1 and CDR2: MNHNS and SASEGT. In nucleotides, the CDR3 is TGTGCCAGCAGCCAGGGACTAGCGGAGTACAATGAGCAGTTCTTC. Its translation: CASSQGLAEYNEQFF.

This clone turned up a few times. The gene calls are TRBV11-3 and TRBJ2-2, with D possibly TRBD1 on 5 matching bases. CDR3 length equals 16 residues. Germline loops: CDR1 SGHNT, CDR2 YENEEA. V was trimmed by 5 bases and J by 5 bases, leaving 18 bases between them. CDR3 DNA: TGTGCCAGCAGCCCACACCGGACATATTTAACCGGGGAGCTGTTTTTT. It codes for CASSPHRTYLTGELFF.